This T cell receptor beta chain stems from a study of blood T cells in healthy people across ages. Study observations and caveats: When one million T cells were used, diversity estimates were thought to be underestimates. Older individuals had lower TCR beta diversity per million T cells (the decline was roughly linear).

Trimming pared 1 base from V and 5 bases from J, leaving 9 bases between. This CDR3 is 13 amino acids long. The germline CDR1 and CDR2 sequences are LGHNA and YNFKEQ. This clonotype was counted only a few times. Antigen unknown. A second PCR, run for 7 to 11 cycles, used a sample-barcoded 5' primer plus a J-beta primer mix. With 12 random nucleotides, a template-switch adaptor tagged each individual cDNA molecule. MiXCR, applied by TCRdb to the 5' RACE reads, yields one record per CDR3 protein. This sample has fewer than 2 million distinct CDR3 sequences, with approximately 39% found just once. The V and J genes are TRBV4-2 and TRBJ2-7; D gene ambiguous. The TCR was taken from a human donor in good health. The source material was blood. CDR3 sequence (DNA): TGTGCCAGCAGCCAAGTCAGGTGGAACGAGCAGTACTTC. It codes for CASSQVRWNEQYF.